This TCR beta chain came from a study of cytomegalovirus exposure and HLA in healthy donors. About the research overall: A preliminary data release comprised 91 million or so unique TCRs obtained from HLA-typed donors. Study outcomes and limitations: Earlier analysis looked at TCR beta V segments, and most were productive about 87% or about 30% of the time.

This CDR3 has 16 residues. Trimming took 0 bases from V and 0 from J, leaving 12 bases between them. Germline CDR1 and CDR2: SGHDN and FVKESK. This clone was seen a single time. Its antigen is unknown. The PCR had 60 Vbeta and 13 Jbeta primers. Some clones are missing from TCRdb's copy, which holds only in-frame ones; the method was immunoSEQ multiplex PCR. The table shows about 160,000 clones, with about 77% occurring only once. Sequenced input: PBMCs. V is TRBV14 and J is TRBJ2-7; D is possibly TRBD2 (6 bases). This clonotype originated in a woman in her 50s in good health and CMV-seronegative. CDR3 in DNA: TGTGCCAGCAGCCAAGATTTGGGGGGACTCTCCTACGAGCAGTACTTC. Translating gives CASSQDLGGLSYEQYF.